This T cell receptor beta chain is from a study of T cell changes during pregnancy in multiple sclerosis (dated by TCRdb to between 2018 and 2020). About the full investigation: In women with multiple sclerosis, the researchers looked at how the T cell repertoire shifted as pregnancy progressed.

Of note for this clone: Its target antigen remains unknown. Base qualities were left out, and no much larger clone turns up one base away.

The library was prepared using the immunoSEQ multiplex PCR assay. In its TCRdb copy, this immuneACCESS table keeps in-frame sequences only and misses some clones. Where compared with another copy, unresolved V genes explain less than half of these, and the others have no known cause. The sample yields 25,000 to 35,000 clones; around 90% were counted once. The top ten constitute around 0.42% of the sample. The CDR3, from cysteine to phenylalanine, totals 17 residues. Only the CDR3 portion is preserved as DNA: 51 bases, with reading frame beginning at the first base. Trimming removed 1 base from V and 4 bases from J; the gene matches leave 8 bases unexplained. The germline V gene specifies LGHNA as CDR1 and YNFKEQ as CDR2.

The sequence is built from TRBV4-2 and TRBJ2-1; 9 bases in between match TRBD1. The starting material was CD4+ T cells from peripheral blood mononuclear cells, obtained in the second trimester of pregnancy. This clonotype was sampled from a female donor in good health, enrolled as a control in a pregnancy study. The nucleotide sequence reads as follows: TGTGCCAGCAGCCAAGTCGCCGGGACAGGGATTTACAATGAGCAGTTCTTC. It specifies CASSQVAGTGIYNEQFF.